The 31 T cell receptor beta chains given below trace back to one sample, sequenced in a study of OX40 agonist ivuxolimab in advanced cancers. Sequencing was performed with immunoSEQ multiplex PCR; in TCRdb, only in-frame clones are kept and a portion is missing. The profile shows tens of thousands of clones, 80% to 90% of them singletons. Sample: CD4+ or CD8+ T cells sorted from blood, taken in a trial of the OX40 agonist ivuxolimab. Receptors were obtained from an adult with an advanced solid tumor such as melanoma, head and neck, liver or kidney cancer.

V usage is TRBV11-2 and J usage is TRBJ2-2, with 8 bases lining up with TRBD1. Germline loops: CDR1 SGHAT, CDR2 FQNNGV. This CDR3 contains 17 residues. J gave up 1 base and V 2 bases, and 6 bases lay outside the gene matches. As DNA, the CDR3 is TGTGCCAGCAGCTTATCCAGCGACAGGGGGAACACCGGGGAGCTGTTTTTT. Translating gives CASSLSSDRGNTGELFF. Complete variable domain (other parts from reference TRBV11-2 and TRBJ2-2): EAGVAQSPRYKIIEKRQSVAFWCNPISGHATLYWYQQILGQGPKLLIQFQNNGVVDDSQLPKDRFSAERLKGVDSTLKIQPAKLEDSAVYLCASSLSSDRGNTGELFFGEGSRLTVL.

V gene TRBV19 combines with J gene TRBJ1-2; 7 nucleotides line up with TRBD1. The CDR3 sequence is 14 residues long. Looked up from germline, CDR1 is LNHDA and CDR2 is SQIVND (reference sequence). The junction had 7 bases not matched to a gene; V was cut back by 4 bases and J by 5 bases. CDR3: CASSTPSRGYGYTF. For the CDR3, the DNA is TGTGCCAGTAGTACGCCCTCCAGGGGGTATGGCTACACCTTC.

The chain employs TRBV11-2 and TRBJ2-5; the match to TRBD1 covers 9 bases. The germline V gene has CDR1 SGHAT and CDR2 FQNNGV. The CDR3 is made up of 16 amino acids. The V segment lost 5 bases and the J segment 1 base; nucleotides outside the gene matches: 8. Here the CDR3 DNA reads TGTGCCAGCAGCCCGGGCGGGACAGGGACCCAAGAGACCCAGTACTTC. This codes for CASSPGGTGTQETQYF.

The rearrangement joins TRBV19 to TRBJ2-2, with D perhaps matching TRBD1 (7 bases). Trimming pared 3 bases from V and 4 bases from J, leaving 12 bases between. The CDR3 consists of 15 residues. CDR1 is LNHDA and CDR2 is SQIVND in the germline V gene (reference sequence). The CDR3 loop reads CASSMGQGGTGELFF. The CDR3 coding sequence is TGTGCCAGTAGTATGGGGCAGGGGGGCACCGGGGAGCTGTTTTTT.

V and J are TRBV7-2 and TRBJ1-4; perhaps TRBD1 as D (5 bases). From germline, CDR1 is SGHTA and CDR2 FQGNSA. V dropped 1 base and J dropped 7 bases, with 10 bases sitting between them. CDR3 length: 14 amino acids. In DNA, the CDR3 is TGTGCCAGCAGCTTAGGTGGAGGGGTTGAAAAACTGTTTTTT. This gives the protein CASSLGGGVEKLFF.

This sequence joins TRBV9 and TRBJ2-1; tentatively, D is TRBD2 (6 bases). Trimming cost V 4 bases and J 0 bases, with 14 bases left between them. The germline gives CDR1 SGDLS, CDR2 YYNGEE. This CDR3 spans 16 amino acids. The CDR3 is CASSRAGGTSYNEQFF. CDR3 bases: TGTGCCAGCAGCAGGGCTGGCGGGACCTCCTACAATGAGCAGTTCTTC. Full variable domain (rest looked up from reference TRBV9 and TRBJ2-1): DSGVTQTPKHLITATGQRVTLRCSPRSGDLSVYWYQQSLDQGLQFLIQYYNGEERAKGNILERFSAQQFPDLHSELNLSSLELGDSALYFCASSRAGGTSYNEQFFGPGTRLTVL.

The rearrangement uses TRBV7-9 and TRBJ2-1; the match to TRBD2 covers 13 bases. The CDR3 contains 19 residues. The germline V gene encodes CDR1 SEHNR and CDR2 FQNEAQ (reference sequence). V was pared by 5 bases and J by 8 bases, with 18 bases of the junction left unmatched. The CDR3 DNA sequence: TGTGCCAGCAGCGAAGGACTAGCGGGGGCCCCAATGAGGCAGGATGAGCAGTTCTTC. It encodes CASSEGLAGAPMRQDEQFF.

This clone occurred a few times. The V gene is TRBV14, the J gene TRBJ2-7; D gene unclear. Germline lookup yields CDR1 SGHDN and CDR2 FVKESK. CDR3 length equals 13 residues. V was cut by 8 bases and J by 5 bases, with 16 bases left in between. CDR3 sequence reads: CASRRIGSHEQYF. CDR3 coding DNA: TGTGCCAGCCGGCGGATTGGATCCCACGAGCAGTACTTC. The full variable domain, its missing parts supplied by reference TRBV14 and TRBJ2-7, is EAGVTQFPSHSVIEKGQTVTLRCDPISGHDNLYWYRRVMGKEIKFLLHFVKESKQDESGMPNNRFLAERTGGTYSTLKVQPAELEDSGVYFCASRRIGSHEQYFGPGTRLTVT.

V and J are TRBV7-2 and TRBJ2-7; D gene unclear. CDR1 SGHTA and CDR2 FQGNSA come from the germline V gene. V was clipped by 0 bases and J by 2 bases, with 11 bases between them. This CDR3 is built from 15 residues. CDR3 nucleotide sequence: TGTGCCAGCAGCTTAGCGAAAGGGCCCACCTACGAGCAGTACTTC. Its protein is CASSLAKGPTYEQYF.

A word on this clone: The same CDR3 also results from other DNA sequences found in this sample. The chain uses TRBV5-1 and TRBJ1-2; D is uncertain. Trimming pared 1 base from V and 2 bases from J, leaving 9 bases between. Germline V gene lookup returns CDR1 SGHRS and CDR2 YFSETQ. The CDR3 has 14 residues. CDR3 DNA: TGCGCCAGCAGCTTGAACTATGCAAACTATGGCTACACCTTC. Encoded protein: CASSLNYANYGYTF.

In its sample, this clone was seen once. V and J are TRBV19 and TRBJ1-5; D possibly corresponds to TRBD1 (5 bases). V lost 0 bases and J lost 7, with 19 bases in between. Germline CDR1 and CDR2: LNHDA and SQIVND (reference sequence). CDR3 length: 17 residues. The CDR3: CASSIDHSARATQPQHF. CDR3 DNA sequence: TGTGCCAGTAGTATAGATCATTCGGCCAGGGCCACCCAGCCCCAGCATTTT. Filled out from reference TRBV19 and TRBJ1-5, the complete variable domain reads DGGITQSPKYLFRKEGQNVTLSCEQNLNHDAMYWYRQDPGQGLRLIYYSQIVNDFQKGDIAEGYSVSREKKESFPLTVTSAQKNPTAFYLCASSIDHSARATQPQHFGDGTRLSIL.

The chain combines TRBV27 with TRBJ2-7; TRBD2 might be the D (5 bases). The length of the CDR3 is 13 residues. CDR1 MNHEY and CDR2 SMNVEV come from the germline V gene (reference sequence). Trimming cost V 8 bases and J 3 bases, with 14 bases left between them. CDR3 amino acids: CASGGSSYYEQYF. CDR3 DNA: TGTGCCAGCGGAGGCAGCAGCTACTACGAGCAGTACTTC.

The rearrangement joins TRBV5-6 to TRBJ1-1; possible D gene TRBD1, 5 bases. The CDR3 has 16 residues. V shed 1 base and J shed 4 bases, with 17 bases lying between them. Germline loops: CDR1 SGHDT, CDR2 YYEEEE. CDR3 region: CASSLPGTLKGTEAFF. As DNA, the CDR3 is TGTGCCAGCAGCTTGCCAGGGACCCTCAAGGGCACTGAAGCTTTCTTT.

This CDR3 is CASSLRAERGDTQYF. The CDR3 DNA reads as TGTGCCAGCAGCTTGCGAGCGGAGAGGGGAGATACGCAGTATTTT. The V and J genes are TRBV7-9 and TRBJ2-3, with D perhaps matching TRBD1 or TRBD2 (5 bases each). Trimming pared 3 bases from V and 5 bases from J, leaving 15 bases between. The CDR3 contains 15 residues. Per germline, CDR1 SEHNR and CDR2 FQNEAQ (reference sequence).

The chain is built from TRBV6-6 and TRBJ2-3; D is uncertain. The CDR3 loop spans 16 amino acids. The V and J ends lost 2 bases and 0 bases respectively, with 12 bases between them. Germline lookup yields CDR1 MNHNY and CDR2 SVGAGI (reference sequence). The CDR3 DNA follows: TGTGCCAGCAGTTACCCGTCCGTAGGTAGCACAGATACGCAGTATTTT. Translating gives CASSYPSVGSTDTQYF.

In its sample, this clone was seen a few times. The chain combines TRBV5-1 with TRBJ1-2; D remains unclear. Trimming stripped 0 bases from V and 2 bases from J, with 11 bases between. The CDR3 contains 15 residues. CDR1 is SGHRS, CDR2 YFSETQ, per germline. This chain's CDR3 is CASSLDGSVNYGYTF. CDR3 DNA sequence: TGCGCCAGCAGCTTGGACGGGAGTGTAAACTATGGCTACACCTTC. Full variable domain (missing parts from reference TRBV5-1 and TRBJ1-2): KAGVTQTPRYLIKTRGQQVTLSCSPISGHRSVSWYQQTPGQGLQFLFEYFSETQRNKGNFPGRFSGRQFSNSRSEMNVSTLELGDSALYLCASSLDGSVNYGYTFGSGTRLTVV.

CDR3 residues: CASSLGDRDIYEQYF. Here the CDR3 DNA reads TGTGCCAGCAGCTTGGGAGACAGGGACATCTACGAGCAGTACTTC. This chain links TRBV5-6 with TRBJ2-7; the match to TRBD1 covers 7 bases. The length of the CDR3 is 15 residues. After removal of 0 bases from V and 3 bases from J, the junction contained 6 bases not matched to a gene. CDR1 and CDR2 (germline): SGHDT, YYEEEE. Combining the CDR3 with reference TRBV5-6 and TRBJ2-7 gives the whole variable domain DAGVTQSPTHLIKTRGQQVTLRCSPKSGHDTVSWYQQALGQGPQFIFQYYEEEERQRGNFPDRFSGHQFPNYSSELNVNALLLGDSALYLCASSLGDRDIYEQYFGPGTRLTVT.

V and J are TRBV5-5 and TRBJ1-6, with D perhaps matching TRBD1 (6 bases). The CDR3 contains 15 residues. The V gene's germline CDR1 is SGHKS and CDR2 YYEKEE (reference sequence). V lost 4 bases to trimming and J lost 5 bases, with 13 bases between them. CDR3 coding DNA: TGTGCCAGCAGCCTGGCTGAGGGGGATAATTCACCCCTCCACTTT. Residues: CASSLAEGDNSPLHF.

V gene TRBV7-9 combines with J gene TRBJ1-1; D unclear. V lost 2 bases and J 1 base, leaving 8 bases between the germline ends. Per germline, CDR1 SEHNR and CDR2 FQNEAQ (reference sequence). The CDR3 sequence is 14 residues long. CDR3 DNA sequence: TGTGCCAGCAGCTTAACCGACGGGAACACTGAAGCTTTCTTT. Its translation: CASSLTDGNTEAFF.

The V and J genes are TRBV18 and TRBJ2-7, with D perhaps TRBD2 (5 bases). Trimming took 3 bases from V and 6 from J, leaving 12 bases between them. There are 13 residues in the CDR3. CDR1 and CDR2 (germline): KGHSH, LQKENI. CDR3 coding DNA: TGTGCCAGCTCACCGCAACGGGCGGGCGAGCAGTACTTC. It codes for CASSPQRAGEQYF.

V gene TRBV9 combines with J gene TRBJ1-1, with D unresolved. Per the germline V gene, CDR1 is SGDLS and CDR2 is YYNGEE. CDR3 size: 14 residues. Trimming removed 0 bases at V and 1 base at J, with 7 bases between. In nucleotides, the CDR3 is TGTGCCAGCAGCGTAGGGGGTTGGAACACTGAAGCTTTCTTT. Protein: CASSVGGWNTEAFF. The full variable domain, rest sourced from reference TRBV9 and TRBJ1-1, is DSGVTQTPKHLITATGQRVTLRCSPRSGDLSVYWYQQSLDQGLQFLIQYYNGEERAKGNILERFSAQQFPDLHSELNLSSLELGDSALYFCASSVGGWNTEAFFGQGTRLTVV.

The chain is built from TRBV14 and TRBJ1-6, with 8 bases matching TRBD1. The CDR3 is 15 amino acids. Germline CDR1 SGHDN, CDR2 FVKESK. V lost 0 bases to trimming and J lost 10 bases; unmatched junction nucleotides: 5. CDR3 loop: CASSQDQGAFSPLHF. The CDR3, as DNA: TGTGCCAGCAGCCAAGATCAGGGGGCCTTCTCACCCCTCCACTTT.

The gene calls are TRBV6-6 and TRBJ1-4; 7 positions match TRBD1. This CDR3 comprises 13 residues. Germline CDR1 is MNHNY and CDR2 is SVGAGI (reference sequence). The trim removed 6 bases at V and 5 bases at J, leaving 3 bases unmatched. The CDR3 here is CASSKQGNEKLFF. DNA for the CDR3: TGTGCCAGCAGCAAACAGGGGAATGAAAAACTGTTTTTT.

CDR3 bases: TGTGCCAGCAGTGGGACAGCCCCGTACTATAATGAAAAACTGTTTTTT. This codes for CASSGTAPYYNEKLFF. The chain is built from TRBV27 and TRBJ1-4, with TRBD1 matching 7 bases. Germline values: CDR1 MNHEY, CDR2 SMNVEV (reference sequence). CDR3 length: 16 amino acids. Germline trimming cut 5 bases from V and 4 bases from J; bases unmatched to any gene: 10.

This chain links TRBV7-8 with TRBJ1-4; 7 bases fit TRBD1. V dropped 2 bases and J dropped 3; count of bases not matched to a gene: 9. Per the germline V gene, CDR1 is SGHVS and CDR2 is FQNEAQ. The CDR3 runs to 17 residues. The CDR3 bases are TGTGCCAGCAGCTTATCCAGGGGGGCAGGGGCTAATGAAAAACTGTTTTTT. Its protein is CASSLSRGAGANEKLFF. The whole variable domain, remainder taken from reference TRBV7-8 and TRBJ1-4, is GAGVSQSPRYKVAKRGQDVALRCDPISGHVSLFWYQQALGQGPEFLTYFQNEAQLDKSGLPSDRFFAERPEGSVSTLKIQRTQQEDSAVYLCASSLSRGAGANEKLFFGSGTQLSVL.

J is TRBJ2-7 and V is TRBV11-2; possible D gene TRBD2, 5 bases. V was cut by 4 bases and J by 3 bases, with 7 bases left in between. The germline gives CDR1 SGHAT, CDR2 FQNNGV. This CDR3 is built from 12 residues. The CDR3 loop is CASSSAGYEQYF. The CDR3 DNA reads TGTGCCAGCAGCTCTGCGGGCTACGAGCAGTACTTC.

V usage is TRBV5-6 and J usage is TRBJ2-1, with 8 bases aligning to TRBD2. Trimming took 0 bases from V and 3 from J; bases not matched to a gene: 2. Germline CDR1 and CDR2: SGHDT and YYEEEE. The length of the CDR3 is 15 residues. The CDR3 DNA reads TGTGCCAGCAGCTTGGTAGCGGGGTACTACAATGAGCAGTTCTTC. Protein product: CASSLVAGYYNEQFF.

The chain recombines TRBV10-2 with TRBJ1-3; D might be TRBD1 (6 bases). This CDR3 has 16 residues. Germline-derived CDR1 and CDR2 are WSHSY and SAAADI. Trimming took off 3 bases at V and 2 bases at J, with 14 bases between the two ends. DNA for the CDR3: TGCGCCAGCAGTGACGCCACAGGGAGTCCTGGAAACACCATATATTTT. Translated, it gives CASSDATGSPGNTIYF.

This chain connects TRBV19 to TRBJ2-7; 8 bases fit TRBD1. Germline CDR1 LNHDA, CDR2 SQIVND (reference sequence). The CDR3 is 14 residues long. V lost 9 bases, J lost 5 bases, and 12 bases stayed unmatched. The CDR3 bases are TGTGCCAGCGCATCCGGGACAGGCGGGAACGAGCAGTACTTC. Translating it yields CASASGTGGNEQYF.

The CDR3 sequence: CSVDQSGGGNEQFF. CDR3 sequence (DNA): TGCAGCGTTGATCAAAGCGGGGGGGGTAATGAGCAGTTCTTC. The chain recombines TRBV29-1 with TRBJ2-1, with 10 bases lining up with TRBD2. Germline assignment: CDR1 SQVTM and CDR2 ANQGSEA. The CDR3 has 14 residues. Germline trimming cut 3 bases from V and 7 bases from J; bases unmatched to any gene: 6.

The chain is built from TRBV9 and TRBJ2-3; 9 nucleotides line up with TRBD2. V lost 0 bases, J lost 6 bases, and 5 bases stayed unmatched. The CDR3 is made up of 15 amino acids. CDR1 SGDLS and CDR2 YYNGEE come from the germline V gene. The CDR3 protein is CASSVVGLAGDTQYF. As DNA, the CDR3 is TGTGCCAGCAGCGTAGTGGGGCTAGCGGGGGATACGCAGTATTTT.